Presented here are 17 T cell receptor beta chains from one specimen sequenced in a study of ipilimumab plus nivolumab after autologous stem cell transplantation. Measured with immunoSEQ multiplex PCR; TCRdb has only the in-frame clones, and not every one. The data show fewer than 15,000 clones, around three quarters seen once. This specimen was PBMCs, taken in a trial of ipilimumab plus nivolumab as post-transplant consolidation. The receptors originated from a male donor with diffuse large B-cell lymphoma.

Notes on this clone: One end of the junction fails to match germline, which may point to a read error. Other DNA sequences from this sample encode an identical CDR3 as well. CDR3 nucleotides: TGCGCCACCAGCAGACCCTACAGGGGAGTAGCTGGAAACACCATATATTTT. Protein: CATSRPYRGVAGNTIYF. This chain uses TRBV15 with TRBJ1-3; TRBD1 agrees at 7 bases. This CDR3 is 17 amino acids long. The germline V gene encodes CDR1 LNHNV and CDR2 YYDKDF (reference sequence).

The rearrangement links TRBV5-4 to TRBJ2-5; 11 bases map to TRBD1. This CDR3 has 17 amino acids. Germline-derived CDR1 and CDR2 are SGHNT and YYREEE (reference sequence). Germline trimming cut 4 bases from V and 5 bases from J; bases unmatched to any gene: 13. This CDR3 is CASSPPRTGGAGETQYF. The CDR3 DNA is TGTGCCAGCAGCCCGCCCCGGACAGGGGGCGCCGGGGAGACCCAGTACTTC.

This clone showed up just once. The J gene is TRBJ1-2, the V gene TRBV6-5; D is undetermined. The CDR3 is 13 residues long. Germline V gives CDR1 MNHEY, CDR2 SVGAGI. CDR3 residues: CAALNKLNYGYTF. CDR3 sequence (DNA): TGTGCTGCGTTGAACAAGCTTAACTATGGCTACACCTTC.

The rearrangement joins TRBV9 to TRBJ2-3; 7 nucleotides align to TRBD2. The germline V gene encodes CDR1 SGDLS and CDR2 YYNGEE. V lost 0 bases, J lost 4 bases, and 14 bases stayed unmatched. This CDR3 has 18 amino acids. The CDR3 sequence: CASSVVSGGSFNPDTQYF. CDR3 DNA: TGTGCCAGCAGCGTAGTTTCTGGCGGGAGTTTCAACCCAGATACGCAGTATTTT.

With regard to this clone: One end of the junction varies from germline; a read error may be responsible. This sequence joins TRBV7-7 and TRBJ2-1; 10 nucleotides agree with TRBD2. The CDR3 runs to 16 residues. Germline-derived CDR1 and CDR2 are SSHAT and FNYEAQ (reference sequence). CDR3 nucleotide sequence: TGTGCTAGCAGCTTAGAGAGCGGGGGGGCCTACAATGAGCAGTTCTTC. Amino acids: CASSLESGGAYNEQFF. Drawing the rest from reference TRBV7-7 and TRBJ2-1, the complete variable domain is GAGVSQSPRYKVTKRGQDVTLRCDPISSHATLYWYQQALGQGPEFLTYFNYEAQPDKSGLPSDRFSAERPEGSISTLTIQRTEQRDSAMYRCASSLESGGAYNEQFFGPGTRLTVL.

The gene calls are TRBV5-3 and TRBJ2-3; D is unresolved. TRBV5-3 is an ORF, with its function uncertain. The germline V and J ends were trimmed by 0 bases and 1 base, with 9 bases remaining between them. There are 15 residues in the CDR3. CDR3 sequence reads: CARSLAKDGTDTQYF. The CDR3 DNA reads as TGTGCCAGAAGCTTGGCAAAGGACGGCACAGATACGCAGTATTTT.

The rearrangement joins TRBV14 to TRBJ2-1, with unresolved D. The CDR3 spans 15 residues. Germline CDR1 SGHDN, CDR2 FVKESK. Trimming stripped 1 base from V and 3 bases from J, with 10 bases between. In DNA form, the CDR3 reads TGTGCCAGCAGCCAAGGGCGTGCGGTCTACAATGAGCAGTTCTTC. Translated, it gives CASSQGRAVYNEQFF.

DNA for the CDR3: TGTGCCAGCAGCCCTGACAGCAATTCACCCCTCCACTTT. Encoded protein: CASSPDSNSPLHF. The chain carries TRBV11-2 and TRBJ1-6; TRBD1 is a possible D gene (5 bases). The CDR3 runs to 13 residues. Germline V gene data show CDR1 as SGHAT and CDR2 as FQNNGV. V shed 5 bases and J shed 7 bases, with 9 bases lying between them.

CDR3 nucleotide sequence: TGCGCCAGCAGCTCCGGGGGGCGATGGGGCACTGAAGCTTTCTTT. Protein sequence: CASSSGGRWGTEAFF. This chain links TRBV5-1 with TRBJ1-1; TRBD1 is a possible D gene (6 bases). Germline CDR1 reads SGHRS; CDR2 reads YFSETQ. The CDR3 is 15 residues long. Trimming shortened V by 3 bases and J by 4 bases, and 16 bases separated the two germline ends.

This chain uses TRBV27 with TRBJ1-5; tentative D call: TRBD1 (6 bases). The CDR3 consists of 13 residues. The germline V and J ends were trimmed by 6 bases and 4 bases, with 10 bases remaining between them. CDR1 is MNHEY and CDR2 is SMNVEV in the germline V gene (reference sequence). CDR3 sequence: CASSLQGNQPQHF. The DNA of the CDR3 is TGTGCCAGCAGCCTACAGGGAAATCAGCCCCAGCATTTT.

Only one count was recorded for this clone. CDR3 in amino acids: CASSKRNGRGGYEQYF. Written as DNA, the CDR3 is TGTGCCAGCAGCAAACGCAATGGCCGGGGGGGGTACGAGCAGTACTTC. The chain recombines TRBV21-1 with TRBJ2-7; the table gives TRBD2 as D, unverified against the DNA. TRBV21-1 is termed a pseudogene. The CDR3 length is 16 residues.

The chain joins TRBV14 to TRBJ1-2; D is undetermined. Germline CDR1 SGHDN, CDR2 FVKESK. The CDR3 length is 12 residues. Trimming stripped 6 bases from V and 0 bases from J, with 5 bases between. The CDR3 spells CASRGPNYGYTF. The CDR3 DNA is TGTGCCAGCAGGGGCCCTAACTATGGCTACACCTTC.

This clone was recorded a few times. The chain has TRBV6-1 and TRBJ1-6; no clear D. This CDR3 spans 12 amino acids. Between the trimmed V and J ends, which lost 5 bases and 8 bases, there was a span of 7 bases. Germline assignment: CDR1 MNHNS and CDR2 SASEGT. CDR3 in amino acids: CASSFRDSPLHF. The CDR3 DNA reads TGTGCCAGCAGTTTTCGGGATTCACCCCTCCACTTT.

The gene calls are TRBV5-8 and TRBJ2-4; D unresolved. The CDR3 loop spans 16 amino acids. V shed 4 bases and J shed 4 bases, with 18 bases lying between them. Germline V gene lookup returns CDR1 SGHTS and CDR2 YDEGEE. CDR3 coding DNA: TGTGCCAGCAGCACCCTCGTGTGGCTGGGGAAAAACATTCAGTACTTC. It codes for CASSTLVWLGKNIQYF.

This clone appeared once. The rearrangement joins TRBV30 to TRBJ2-2; D unresolved. Trimming stripped 0 bases from V and 4 bases from J, with 9 bases between. The CDR3 runs 14 residues. Germline-derived CDR1 and CDR2 are GTSNPN and SVGIG (reference sequence). CDR3 residues: CAWSVGSFTGELFF. CDR3 sequence (DNA): TGTGCCTGGAGTGTAGGGTCTTTCACCGGGGAGCTGTTTTTT.

The chain combines TRBV7-9 with TRBJ2-5; D might be TRBD1 (6 bases). The V gene's germline CDR1 is SEHNR and CDR2 FQNEAQ (reference sequence). The CDR3 loop spans 14 amino acids. Deletions cut 5 bases from V and 4 bases from J, with 14 bases between. This CDR3 is CASSRIPGAETQYF. CDR3 DNA: TGTGCCAGCAGCCGAATCCCAGGGGCAGAGACCCAGTACTTC.

This CDR3 reads CASSLRQGTTQETQYF. The DNA of the CDR3 is TGTGCCAGCAGCCTGAGACAGGGGACAACCCAAGAGACCCAGTACTTC. The chain employs TRBV14 and TRBJ2-5; 8 bases agree with TRBD1. V gave up 4 bases and J gave up 1 base; unmatched junction bases: 8. Germline-derived CDR1 and CDR2 are SGHDN and FVKESK. The CDR3 length is 16 residues.